Sequencing of this T cell receptor beta chain was carried out in a study of CXCR3-negative and CXCR3-positive naive CD8 T cells. Overall study: Around 130 million TRB reads were obtained overall (about 1.5 +/- 0.3 million per library).

Study conclusions and caveats: For naive cells, CXCR3-negative and CXCR3-positive subsets had similar TRBV-TRBJ usage; for memory cells, usage differed. Against CXCR3-negative naive cells, CXCR3-positive naive cells showed more hydrophobic TRB CDR3s. Cryopreservation partially lowered CXCR3 expression, so most assays used fresh PBMCs.

Germline loops: CDR1 SQVTM, CDR2 ANQGSEA. This CDR3 is built from 15 residues. Worth noting for this clonotype: Its specificity is unknown.

cDNA libraries for TRB were generated by 5' RACE incorporating UMI labels. After re-calling the 5' RACE reads, TCRdb lists one entry per CDR3 protein, DNA absent. Its clone listing holds about 60,000 distinct CDR3 sequences. The TCR sequence derives from a human donor in good health. Some clones in this sample may be carry-over from other donors' samples. Sequenced sample: naive CXCR3+ CD8+ T cells from blood. Stated subset: CD45RO-CCR7+CD27+CD95- naive CD8+ T cells expressing CXCR3 (TNR3+). V gene TRBV29-1 combines with J gene TRBJ2-2. The chain's CDR3 is CSVDYGDANTGELFF.